A single sample gave rise to the 8 T cell receptor beta chains below, sequenced in a study of T cell changes during pregnancy in multiple sclerosis. Assay: immunoSEQ multiplex PCR; the TCRdb copy retains only in-frame clones and omits some. The sample shows more than 65,000 clones, about nine tenths of them seen only once. The sequenced sample was peripheral blood, obtained before pregnancy. These receptors all stem from a female donor with multiple sclerosis, enrolled in a pregnancy study.

This chain connects TRBV6-1 to TRBJ2-7, with TRBD2 as a possible D gene (6 bases). V lost 4 bases, J lost 3 bases, and 10 bases lay in between. The CDR3 spans 13 residues. Per the germline V gene, CDR1 is MNHNS and CDR2 is SASEGT. Here the CDR3 reads CASSGNSGYEQYF. The DNA of the CDR3 is TGTGCCAGCAGTGGTAATAGCGGCTACGAGCAGTACTTC.

V usage is TRBV11-2 and J usage is TRBJ2-5; D is unclear. The CDR3 is 12 residues long. The germline gives CDR1 SGHAT, CDR2 FQNNGV. V was trimmed by 5 bases and J by 3 bases, leaving 7 bases between them. The CDR3 protein is CASSVIEETQYF. The CDR3 DNA is TGTGCCAGCAGCGTCATAGAAGAGACCCAGTACTTC.

This chain links TRBV11-2 with TRBJ2-3; D possibly corresponds to TRBD1 (6 bases). Deletions cut 8 bases from V and 3 bases from J, with 15 bases between. The V gene's germline CDR1 is SGHAT and CDR2 FQNNGV. CDR3 length: 14 amino acids. The CDR3 reads CASAQGSATDTQYF. In DNA form, the CDR3 reads TGTGCCAGCGCCCAGGGGAGTGCGACAGATACGCAGTATTTT.

J is TRBJ1-3 and V is TRBV9, with TRBD1 matching over 9 bases. J lost 6 bases, V lost 2 bases, and 15 bases had no gene match. The CDR3 is 18 amino acids. The germline V gene encodes CDR1 SGDLS and CDR2 YYNGEE. The CDR3 bases are TGTGCCAGCAGCGTCCGGGACAGGGACGGGTTTCAAGAAAACACCATATATTTT. This sequence encodes CASSVRDRDGFQENTIYF.

The chain is built from TRBV4-2 and TRBJ2-7, with 11 bases fitting TRBD1. This CDR3 region has 16 residues. Per germline, CDR1 LGHNA and CDR2 YNFKEQ. Germline trimming cut 4 bases from V and 3 bases from J; bases unmatched to any gene: 8. DNA of the CDR3: TGTGCCAGCAGCCTAAATGCCGGGACAGGGGGCTACGAGCAGTACTTC. It yields the protein CASSLNAGTGGYEQYF.

This rearrangement joins TRBV11-2 to TRBJ1-1, with D perhaps TRBD1 (6 bases). CDR3 length: 14 amino acids. The V gene's germline CDR1 is SGHAT and CDR2 FQNNGV. The V gene lost 5 bases and the J gene lost 4 bases, with 14 bases spanning the gap. The CDR3 sequence: CASSLTGMSTEAFF. CDR3 nucleotides: TGTGCCAGCAGCCTAACAGGGATGAGCACTGAAGCTTTCTTT. Complete variable domain (other parts from reference TRBV11-2 and TRBJ1-1): EAGVAQSPRYKIIEKRQSVAFWCNPISGHATLYWYQQILGQGPKLLIQFQNNGVVDDSQLPKDRFSAERLKGVDSTLKIQPAKLEDSAVYLCASSLTGMSTEAFFGQGTRLTVV.

A few counts support this clone. The rearrangement joins TRBV19 to TRBJ1-2; 12 nucleotides match TRBD1. This CDR3 is 17 amino acids long. V was clipped by 6 bases and J by 2 bases; unmatched bases: 10. The germline V gene has CDR1 LNHDA and CDR2 SQIVND (reference sequence). The DNA for the CDR3 is TGTGCCAGTAGATTGACCGGGACAGGGGGCGGGAACTATGGCTACACCTTC. It codes for CASRLTGTGGGNYGYTF. Full variable domain (missing parts from reference TRBV19 and TRBJ1-2): DGGITQSPKYLFRKEGQNVTLSCEQNLNHDAMYWYRQDPGQGLRLIYYSQIVNDFQKGDIAEGYSVSREKKESFPLTVTSAQKNPTAFYLCASRLTGTGGGNYGYTFGSGTRLTVV.

The chain uses TRBV19 and TRBJ2-2, with D possibly being TRBD2 (6 bases). The germline V gene encodes CDR1 LNHDA and CDR2 SQIVND (reference sequence). Trimming took off 10 bases at V and 3 bases at J, with 12 bases between the two ends. The CDR3 runs to 13 residues. The CDR3 sequence: CATSRRDTGELFF. In nucleotides, the CDR3 is TGTGCCACCAGCAGGAGGGACACCGGGGAGCTGTTTTTT.